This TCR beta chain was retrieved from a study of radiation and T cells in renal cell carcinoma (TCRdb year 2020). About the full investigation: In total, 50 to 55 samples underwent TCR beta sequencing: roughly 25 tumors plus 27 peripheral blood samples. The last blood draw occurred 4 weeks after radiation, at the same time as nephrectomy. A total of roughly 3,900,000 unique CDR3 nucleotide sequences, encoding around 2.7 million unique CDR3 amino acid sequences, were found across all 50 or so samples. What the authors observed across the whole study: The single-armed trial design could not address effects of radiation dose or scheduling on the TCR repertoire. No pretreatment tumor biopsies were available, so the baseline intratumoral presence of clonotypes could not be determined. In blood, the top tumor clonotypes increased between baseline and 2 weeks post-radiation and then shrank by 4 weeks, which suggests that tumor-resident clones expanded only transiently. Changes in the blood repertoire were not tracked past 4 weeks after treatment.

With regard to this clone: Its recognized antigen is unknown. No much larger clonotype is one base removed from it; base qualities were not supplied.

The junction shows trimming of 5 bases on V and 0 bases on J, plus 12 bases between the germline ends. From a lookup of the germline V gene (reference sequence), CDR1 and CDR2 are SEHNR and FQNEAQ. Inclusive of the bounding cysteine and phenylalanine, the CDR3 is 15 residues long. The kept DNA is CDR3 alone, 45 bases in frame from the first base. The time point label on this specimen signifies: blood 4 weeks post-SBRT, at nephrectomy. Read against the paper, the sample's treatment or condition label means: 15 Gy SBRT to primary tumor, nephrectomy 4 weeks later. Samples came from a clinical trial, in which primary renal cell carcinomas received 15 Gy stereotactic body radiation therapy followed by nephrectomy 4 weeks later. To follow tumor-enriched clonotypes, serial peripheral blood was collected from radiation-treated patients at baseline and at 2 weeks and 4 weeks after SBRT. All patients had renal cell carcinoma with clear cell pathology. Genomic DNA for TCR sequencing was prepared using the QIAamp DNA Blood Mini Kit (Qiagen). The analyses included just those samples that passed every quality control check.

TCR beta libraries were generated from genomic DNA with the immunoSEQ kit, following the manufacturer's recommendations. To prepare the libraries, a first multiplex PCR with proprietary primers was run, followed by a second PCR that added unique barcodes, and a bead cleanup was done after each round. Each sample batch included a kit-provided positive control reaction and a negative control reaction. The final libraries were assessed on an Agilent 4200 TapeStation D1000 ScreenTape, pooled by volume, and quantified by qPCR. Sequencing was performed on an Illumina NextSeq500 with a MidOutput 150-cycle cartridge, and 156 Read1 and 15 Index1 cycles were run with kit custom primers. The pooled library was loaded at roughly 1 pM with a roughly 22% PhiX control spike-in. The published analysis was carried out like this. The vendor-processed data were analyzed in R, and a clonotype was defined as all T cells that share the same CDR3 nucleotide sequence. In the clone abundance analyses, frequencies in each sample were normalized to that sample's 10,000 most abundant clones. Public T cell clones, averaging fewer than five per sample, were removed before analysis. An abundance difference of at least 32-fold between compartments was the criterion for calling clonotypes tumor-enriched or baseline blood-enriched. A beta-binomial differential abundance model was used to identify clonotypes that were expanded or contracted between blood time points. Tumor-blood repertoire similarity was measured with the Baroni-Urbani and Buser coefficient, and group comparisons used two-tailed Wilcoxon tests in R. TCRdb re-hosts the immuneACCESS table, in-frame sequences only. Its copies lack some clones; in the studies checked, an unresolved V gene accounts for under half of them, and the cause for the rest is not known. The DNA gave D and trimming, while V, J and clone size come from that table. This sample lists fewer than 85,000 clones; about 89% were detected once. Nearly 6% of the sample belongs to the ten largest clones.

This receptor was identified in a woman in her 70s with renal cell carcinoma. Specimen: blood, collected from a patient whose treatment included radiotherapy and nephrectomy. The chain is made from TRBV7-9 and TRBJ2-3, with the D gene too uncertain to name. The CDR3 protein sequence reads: CASSPTVVSTDTQYF. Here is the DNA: TGTGCCAGCAGCCCCACTGTGGTAAGCACAGATACGCAGTATTTT.